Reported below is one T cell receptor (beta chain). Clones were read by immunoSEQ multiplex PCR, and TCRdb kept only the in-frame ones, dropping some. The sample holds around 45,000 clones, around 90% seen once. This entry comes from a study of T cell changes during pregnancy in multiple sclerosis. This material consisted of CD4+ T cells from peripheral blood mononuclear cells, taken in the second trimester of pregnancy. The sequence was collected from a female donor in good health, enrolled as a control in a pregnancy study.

CDR3 DNA: TGTGCCATCGCGGGGACAGGGGGTTATGGCTACACCTTC. This gives the protein CAIAGTGGYGYTF. The V gene is TRBV10-3, the J gene TRBJ1-2; 11 bases are a match to TRBD1. Germline CDR1 is ENHRY and CDR2 is SYGVKD. V gave up 8 bases and J gave up 5 bases; unmatched junction bases: 4. The CDR3 covers 13 residues.